The next 8 T cell receptor beta chains were all read from a single sample in a study of T cell clonality in common variable immunodeficiency (dated by TCRdb to the mid-2010s). The library was built by means of the immunoSEQ multiplex PCR assay. TCRdb provides this immuneACCESS table in a form limited to in-frame rearrangements. Some clones are lacking; in checked studies, under half of them reflect an unresolved V gene, and why the rest are absent is not known. For this sample the table reports about 52,000 clones, with no clone seen just once. The top ten constitute roughly 1.8% of the sample. The sequenced material came from peripheral blood mononuclear cells. The receptors here all came from a person aged 18 to 70 in good health.

This clone was recorded at least ten times. The read terminates 3 residues before the CDR3 end, so the remaining end is supplied by the germline J gene. V usage is TRBV7-8 and J usage is TRBJ1-1, with D tentatively TRBD1 (5 bases). CDR1 and CDR2 from the germline V gene are SGHVS and FQNEAQ. This CDR3 spans 16 amino acids. CDR3 loop: CASSLVLGPREGIAFF. The CDR3 DNA, read in part, is TGTGCCAGCAGCTTAGTCTTGGGCCCGAGGGAGGGGATA.

This clone was observed at least ten times. The read ends 3 residues shy of where the CDR3 ends; the end is completed using the germline J gene. This chain joins TRBV5-1 and TRBJ1-5, with 10 nucleotides matching TRBD1. J was trimmed by 5 bases and V by 4 bases; bases with no gene match: 3. The V gene's germline CDR1 is SGHRS and CDR2 YFSETQ. CDR3 length: 14 residues. Here the CDR3 reads CASSTGQGDQPQHF. The sequenced CDR3 bases are TGCGCCAGCAGCACCGGACAGGGGGATCAGCCC.

About this clone: The read falls 3 residues short of the CDR3 end, and the missing part is taken from the germline J gene. This chain joins TRBV19 and TRBJ1-2; 7 positions agree with TRBD1. The CDR3 has 16 amino acids. Germline V gene lookup returns CDR1 LNHDA and CDR2 SQIVND (reference sequence). V was clipped by 7 bases and J by 1 base; unmatched bases: 12. The CDR3: CASTHNPGQFNYGYTF. The part of the CDR3 DNA that was read is TGTGCCAGTACCCACAATCCGGGACAGTTTAACTATGGC.

This clone appeared a few times. The read terminates 3 residues ahead of where the CDR3 ends, so the germline J gene completes it. The gene calls are TRBV19 and TRBJ1-4; no clear D. This CDR3 spans 13 amino acids. Per the germline V gene, CDR1 is LNHDA and CDR2 is SQIVND (reference sequence). The ends were cut back, 2 bases at V and 4 bases at J, with 5 bases in the middle. The sequenced CDR3 bases are TGTGCCAGTAGTATACAGGATAATGAAAAA. It specifies CASSIQDNEK. The full CDR3 reads CASSIQDNEKLFF.

This clone was detected ten times or more. Read data end 3 residues before the CDR3 end; the end is taken from the germline J gene. V gene TRBV7-2 combines with J gene TRBJ1-4; 8 nucleotides match TRBD1. CDR1 is SGHTA and CDR2 is FQGNSA in the germline V gene. This CDR3 region has 15 residues. The part of the CDR3 DNA that was read is TGTGCCAGCAGCTCCCGTGGACAGGGAGATTCACCA. It codes for CASSSRGQGDSP. The full CDR3 protein reads CASSSRGQGDSPLFF.

This clone was picked up many times. The CDR3 bases that were read are TGTGCCTGGAGGGGGACAGTAGAGAACTATGGC. Its translation: CAWRGTVENYG. Given in full, the CDR3 is CAWRGTVENYGYTF. This chain uses TRBV30 with TRBJ1-2; 7 bases map to TRBD1. Read coverage stops 3 residues before the CDR3 terminus; the germline J gene supplies the remainder. The CDR3 spans 14 residues. V was clipped by 3 bases and J by 2 bases; unmatched bases: 6. The V gene's germline CDR1 is GTSNPN and CDR2 SVGIG (reference sequence).

This clone appeared many times. From the germline J gene comes the end of the CDR3, since the read stops 3 residues before it. V usage is TRBV5-1 and J usage is TRBJ1-1, with D perhaps TRBD1 (5 bases). Trimming removed 5 bases at V and 0 bases at J, with 14 bases between. The CDR3 totals 15 residues. Germline CDR1 and CDR2: SGHRS and YFSETQ. The CDR3 reads CASRPGDGVNTEAFF. Incomplete CDR3 DNA: TGCGCCAGCAGACCGGGGGACGGGGTGAACACTGAA.

This clone was picked up many times. The CDR3 end lies 3 residues beyond the end of the read and is filled in from the germline J gene. This chain joins TRBV7-8 and TRBJ2-7, with D unresolved. This CDR3 has 15 residues. With 1 base removed from V and 0 bases from J, the gap between germline ends came to 10 bases. Germline CDR1 and CDR2: SGHVS and FQNEAQ. The chain's CDR3 is CASSLGRRSSYEQYF. The covered CDR3 bases are TGTGCCAGCAGCTTAGGCAGAAGAAGCTCCTACGAG.